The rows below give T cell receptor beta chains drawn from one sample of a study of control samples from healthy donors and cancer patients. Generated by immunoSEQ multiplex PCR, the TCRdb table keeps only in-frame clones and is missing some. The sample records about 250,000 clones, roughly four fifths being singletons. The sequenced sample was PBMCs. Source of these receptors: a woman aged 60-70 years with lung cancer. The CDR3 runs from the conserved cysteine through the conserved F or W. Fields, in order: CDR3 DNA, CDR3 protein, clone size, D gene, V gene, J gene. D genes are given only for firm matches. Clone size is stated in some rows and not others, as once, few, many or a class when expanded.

DNA: TGTGCCACCAGCAGAGATTGGGCTGGCAGCGACTACGAGCAGTACTTC
CDR3: CATSRDWAGSDYEQYF
size: few
D: NA
V: TRBV15
J: TRBJ2-7

DNA: TGTGCCAGCAGCACCACGACAGAGTACAATGAGCAGTTCTTC
CDR3: CASSTTTEYNEQFF
size: NA
D: NA
V: TRBV5-6
J: TRBJ2-1

DNA: TGTGCCAGCAGCCGAGACAGGGCCCAGCCCCAGCATTTT
CDR3: CASSRDRAQPQHF
size: NA
D: TRBD1
V: TRBV11-2
J: TRBJ1-5

DNA: TGTGCCAGTAAGACGGGGCAGGGTAGCAATCAGCCCCAGCATTTT
CDR3: CASKTGQGSNQPQHF
size: NA
D: NA
V: TRBV19
J: TRBJ1-5

DNA: TGTGCCAGCAGTACAGGGGGGAAGATTGAAAAACTGTTTTTT
CDR3: CASSTGGKIEKLFF
size: NA
D: TRBD1
V: TRBV6-2/TRBV6-3
J: TRBJ1-4

DNA: TGTGCCAGCAGTGAATGGGGAGGGGCGCGAACTGGAAACACCATATATTTT
CDR3: CASSEWGGARTGNTIYF
size: NA
D: NA
V: TRBV2
J: TRBJ1-3

DNA: TGCGCCAGCAGTGCCACGACAGGGTCCGCTCAAGAGACCCAGTACTTC
CDR3: CASSATTGSAQETQYF
size: NA
D: TRBD1
V: TRBV10-1
J: TRBJ2-5

DNA: TGTGCCAGCAGCCCGGGACAGGGGATCTCCTACGAGCAGTACTTC
CDR3: CASSPGQGISYEQYF
size: once
D: TRBD1
V: TRBV7-8
J: TRBJ2-7

DNA: TGTGCCAGCAAGATTGACAGGGCTGGGGCCAACGTCCTGACTTTC
CDR3: CASKIDRAGANVLTF
size: NA
D: TRBD1
V: TRBV2
J: TRBJ2-6

DNA: TGTGCCAGTAGTATAGATGTGCTGGGGGGCGCGAGGGGAACTGAAGCTTTCTTT
CDR3: CASSIDVLGGARGTEAFF
size: NA
D: NA
V: TRBV19
J: TRBJ1-1

DNA: TGTGCCAGCCGCTTCGGGAGGAGGACAGATACGCAGTATTTT
CDR3: CASRFGRRTDTQYF
size: NA
D: TRBD2
V: TRBV6-5
J: TRBJ2-3

DNA: TGTGCCAGCAGGGGGACTAGCGGGAGCACCGGGGAGCTGTTTTTT
CDR3: CASRGTSGSTGELFF
size: NA
D: TRBD2
V: TRBV2
J: TRBJ2-2

DNA: TGTGCCAGCAGCTTAGGGTCGCAGACCGGGGAGCTGTTTTTT
CDR3: CASSLGSQTGELFF
size: NA
D: NA
V: TRBV5-4
J: TRBJ2-2

DNA: TGCGCCAGCAGCGCCAGACAGGGGGCCTACACTGAAGCTTTCTTT
CDR3: CASSARQGAYTEAFF
size: NA
D: TRBD1
V: TRBV5-1
J: TRBJ1-1

DNA: TGTGCCATCAGTGCAGGACCCCTGTCCTATTTT
CDR3: CAISAGPLSYF
size: NA
D: NA
V: TRBV10-3
J: TRBJ2-3

DNA: TGTGCCAGCAGCAGTAAGGCGGGGAACTATGGCTACACCTTC
CDR3: CASSSKAGNYGYTF
size: NA
D: NA
V: TRBV5-5
J: TRBJ1-2

DNA: TGCAGTGCTAGTCTGCGGGACGAGCAGTACTTC
CDR3: CSASLRDEQYF
size: once
D: NA
V: TRBV20-1
J: TRBJ2-7

DNA: TGTGCCAGCAGCGTAAGGGCCAATGAGCAGTTCTTC
CDR3: CASSVRANEQFF
size: NA
D: NA
V: TRBV9
J: TRBJ2-1

DNA: TGTGCCAGTAGTCCCCGGTTCGACGGTTCCTATGGCTACACCTTC
CDR3: CASSPRFDGSYGYTF
size: few
D: NA
V: TRBV19
J: TRBJ1-2

DNA: TGCGCCAGCAGCCCGAGGGGAGGGACAGGGGTCAATGAGCAGTTCTTC
CDR3: CASSPRGGTGVNEQFF
size: NA
D: TRBD1
V: TRBV5-1
J: TRBJ2-1

DNA: TGTGCCAGCAGTTTAGGGGTAAGAGGAACTGAAGCTTTCTTT
CDR3: CASSLGVRGTEAFF
size: NA
D: NA
V: TRBV28
J: TRBJ1-1

DNA: TGTGCCAGCAGCTGGAGAGGGCCGGGACTTGAAGCTTTCTTT
CDR3: CASSWRGPGLEAFF
size: NA
D: NA
V: TRBV5-8
J: TRBJ1-1

DNA: TGTGCCAGCAGTTATTTGGGGGACGAGCAGTACTTC
CDR3: CASSYLGDEQYF
size: NA
D: NA
V: TRBV6-5
J: TRBJ2-7

DNA: TGTGCCAGCAGCGCATTTAGCAATCAGCCCCAGCATTTT
CDR3: CASSAFSNQPQHF
size: NA
D: NA
V: TRBV9
J: TRBJ1-5

DNA: TGTGCCAGCAGCCTAAATTGGCTTTCTTTCTTT
CDR3: CASSLNWLSFF
size: NA
D: NA
V: TRBV2
J: TRBJ1-1

DNA: TGTGCCACCAGCATATCGTCCGGTCTGCAAGAGACCCAGTACTTC
CDR3: CATSISSGLQETQYF
size: NA
D: NA
V: TRBV15
J: TRBJ2-5

DNA: TGTGCCAGCACCCCCCAGGTTAGCAATCAGCCCCAGCATTTT
CDR3: CASTPQVSNQPQHF
size: few
D: NA
V: TRBV6-5
J: TRBJ1-5

DNA: TGCGCCAGCAGCGCAAACAGGGCAGACGAGCAGTACTTC
CDR3: CASSANRADEQYF
size: NA
D: NA
V: TRBV5-1
J: TRBJ2-7

DNA: TGTGCCAGCACCGCCGGGTACTCTGAGCAGTTCTTC
CDR3: CASTAGYSEQFF
size: NA
D: NA
V: TRBV7-2
J: TRBJ2-1

DNA: TGTGCCAGCAGAGTGGGCCCGGGGGATGGCTACACCTTC
CDR3: CASRVGPGDGYTF
size: NA
D: NA
V: TRBV6-5
J: TRBJ1-2

DNA: TGTGCCAGCAGCTTGGAGGGTGTAGGCACTGAAGCTTTCTTT
CDR3: CASSLEGVGTEAFF
size: NA
D: NA
V: TRBV11-2
J: TRBJ1-1

DNA: TGTGCCAGCTCAAAAGACGGGACAGTCTCTGGAAACACCATATATTTT
CDR3: CASSKDGTVSGNTIYF
size: NA
D: TRBD1
V: TRBV18
J: TRBJ1-3

DNA: TGTGCCAGTAGTGCTCAACTAGCGGGAGGGCCGACAGATACGCAGTATTTT
CDR3: CASSAQLAGGPTDTQYF
size: once
D: TRBD2
V: TRBV19
J: TRBJ2-3

DNA: TGTGCCAGCAGCGCGACCCCTTTAGAGACCCAGTACTTC
CDR3: CASSATPLETQYF
size: NA
D: NA
V: TRBV7-2
J: TRBJ2-5

DNA: TGTGCCAGCAAACTGGACATCAACACCGGGGAGCTGTTTTTT
CDR3: CASKLDINTGELFF
size: few
D: NA
V: TRBV2
J: TRBJ2-2

DNA: TGTGCCAGCTCATCCCGACTAGCGGGAGGGCCATTTGAGCAGTTCTTC
CDR3: CASSSRLAGGPFEQFF
size: NA
D: TRBD2
V: TRBV18
J: TRBJ2-1

DNA: TGTGCCAGCAGTACCGGGGCGCCTGGAAACACCATATATTTT
CDR3: CASSTGAPGNTIYF
size: NA
D: NA
V: TRBV27
J: TRBJ1-3

DNA: TGTGCCAGCAGGCAACAACAAGAAGCTTTCTTT
CDR3: CASRQQQEAFF
size: NA
D: NA
V: TRBV28
J: TRBJ1-1

DNA: TGCGCCAGCAGCTCCAGGATGCCCACAGATACGCAGTATTTT
CDR3: CASSSRMPTDTQYF
size: NA
D: NA
V: TRBV5-1
J: TRBJ2-3

DNA: TGTGCCAGCAGCCGGGGGGGGGTTCTTGGCTACACCTTC
CDR3: CASSRGGVLGYTF
size: few
D: NA
V: TRBV6-5
J: TRBJ1-2

DNA: TGTGCCAGCAGCTTAGGACAGAGCCTACACTACGAGCAGTACTTC
CDR3: CASSLGQSLHYEQYF
size: NA
D: NA
V: TRBV11-1
J: TRBJ2-7

DNA: TGTGCAAGCAGTTCGAAGGACAGGATGGATTCACCCCTCCACTTT
CDR3: CASSSKDRMDSPLHF
size: NA
D: TRBD1
V: TRBV27
J: TRBJ1-6

DNA: TGTGCCAGCTCACCAAACAAGAACACTGAAGCTTTCTTT
CDR3: CASSPNKNTEAFF
size: NA
D: NA
V: TRBV18
J: TRBJ1-1

DNA: TGTGCCAGCAGGGGGCAGGGGGAGACCCAGTACTTC
CDR3: CASRGQGETQYF
size: NA
D: NA
V: TRBV2
J: TRBJ2-5